This TCR beta chain was observed in a study of response to subunit inactivated influenza vaccine. TCRdb reprocessed the RT-PCR reads with MiXCR, giving one entry per CDR3 protein. The sample includes about 780,000 distinct CDR3 sequences, less than 20% seen only once; the top ten take roughly 11%. This clonotype was seen many times. Its antigen is undetermined. CDR3 length: 19 residues. V was pared by 0 bases and J by 3 bases, with 12 bases of the junction left unmatched. Germline loops: CDR1 SQVTM, CDR2 ANQGSEA. Overall study findings and caveats: The authors put forward the suggestion that each seasonal influenza vaccination may bring in only a limited number of new T cells.

This clonotype originated in a man aged 45-60 years who received an inactivated influenza vaccine. Sequenced here: PBMCs from blood, sampled roughly 5 days after vaccination. This chain uses TRBV29-1 with TRBJ2-1, with TRBD2 matching over 12 bases. The CDR3 DNA is TGCAGCGTTGAAGATCCTTCCGGACTAGCGGGGAATTACTACAATGAGCAGTTCTTC. This codes for CSVEDPSGLAGNYYNEQFF.